The next 2 T cell receptor beta chains were all read from a single sample in a study of blood T cell repertoires in COVID-19. The protocol was immunoSEQ multiplex PCR, while the TCRdb copy is restricted to in-frame clones and leaves out a portion. The sample contains 250,000 or so clones, 88% of which appear only once. The sequencing input was peripheral blood. Receptor source: a man older than 75 with acute or convalescent COVID-19.

The chain uses TRBV5-1 and TRBJ1-1; D call uncertain. The CDR3 loop spans 14 amino acids. Germline V gives CDR1 SGHRS, CDR2 YFSETQ. Trimming took 0 bases from V and 8 from J, leaving 14 bases between them. The DNA for the CDR3 is TGCGCCAGCAGCTTGGCCCCCCACACTAAGGAAGCTTTCTTT. Protein sequence: CASSLAPHTKEAFF.

The rearrangement links TRBV6-6 to TRBJ1-4, with 9 bases fitting TRBD1. This CDR3 comprises 16 residues. Germline V lookup: CDR1 MNHNY, CDR2 SVGAGI (reference sequence). The junction had 17 bases not matched to a gene; V was cut back by 7 bases and J by 11 bases. DNA of the CDR3: TGTGCCAGCATCGCGGGGGCCCGGGACAGGGCCGGGAAACTGTTTTTT. Translation: CASIAGARDRAGKLFF.